This is a list of T cell receptor beta chains from one sample in a study of cytomegalovirus exposure and HLA in healthy donors. The method was immunoSEQ multiplex PCR; TCRdb's version includes in-frame clones alone and lacks a portion of them. This sample's table has tens of thousands of clones. The sequencing sample was made of PBMCs. Every receptor here comes from a man between 18 and 29 years old in good health and CMV-seropositive. CDR3s include the opening cysteine and the closing phenylalanine or tryptophan. D genes are given only for firm matches. Where a row states a size, it is once, few, many or the class of an expanded clone; other rows omit it.

-,-,TRBV7-2,TRBJ2-7,TGTGCCAGCAGCCTCGACAGGCTTTCTACCTACGAGCAGTACTTC,CASSLDRLSTYEQYF
-,TRBD2,TRBV6-1,TRBJ2-2,TGTGCCAGCAGTGAAGTAGCGGGAGGACACGGGGAGCTGTTTTTT,CASSEVAGGHGELFF
-,TRBD1,TRBV28,TRBJ1-5,TGTGCCAGCTTTTCTCCGGGACAGGGGGCAGATCAGCTCCAGCATTTT,CASFSPGQGADQLQHF
-,-,TRBV28,TRBJ1-1,TGTGCCAGCAAAATGGGGCACACTGAAGCTTTCTTT,CASKMGHTEAFF
-,-,TRBV7-8,TRBJ2-1,TGTGCCAGCAGCTTTAGCCAGGGCGGTGAGCAGTTCTTC,CASSFSQGGEQFF
-,TRBD1,TRBV11-2,TRBJ2-5,TGTGCCAGCAGCATGGGACAGGGGGCAGAGACCCAGTACTTC,CASSMGQGAETQYF
-,-,TRBV7-6,TRBJ1-4,TGTGCCAGCAGCCTCCTGGCCCCCTACAGGGACCAAAATGAAAAACTGTTTTTT,CASSLLAPYRDQNEKLFF
-,TRBD1,TRBV5-1,TRBJ1-2,TGCGCCAGCAGCTTGAGCCCGGGACAGGATGGAGCTAACTATGGCTACACCTTC,CASSLSPGQDGANYGYTF
-,TRBD1,TRBV10-3,TRBJ1-3,TGTGCCATCAGTGACGACAGGGATGGAAACACCATATATTTT,CAISDDRDGNTIYF
-,TRBD2,TRBV5-4,TRBJ2-7,TGTGCCAGCAGCTTGGGGGTGGGGGGGAGTAACGAGCAGTACTTC,CASSLGVGGSNEQYF
-,-,TRBV2,TRBJ2-2,TGTGCCAGCGCGGAGAACACCGGGGAGCTGTTTTTT,CASAENTGELFF
-,-,TRBV7-9,TRBJ2-2,TGTGCCAGCAGCTCACCGGGCAGCCTGGGAGGTACCGGGGAGCTGTTTTTT,CASSSPGSLGGTGELFF
-,-,TRBV4-1,TRBJ2-6,TGCGCCAGCAGCCAAGATGAGAGCTCTGGGGCCAACGTCCTGACTTTC,CASSQDESSGANVLTF
-,TRBD1,TRBV11-2,TRBJ1-2,TGTGCCAGCAGCTCATACCCTGACAGGGTGGTTGGGGATGGCTACACCTTC,CASSSYPDRVVGDGYTF
-,-,TRBV11-2,TRBJ2-4,TGTGCCAGCAGCTCTGCTGCGGGAGCCAAAAACATTCAGTACTTC,CASSSAAGAKNIQYF
-,TRBD1,TRBV27,TRBJ1-1,TGTGCCAGCAGTAGGGACAGGGACACTGAAGCTTTCTTT,CASSRDRDTEAFF
-,-,TRBV13,TRBJ1-2,TGTGCCAGCAGTCCCCAGGGTCCCCCGTCCTATGGCTACACCTTC,CASSPQGPPSYGYTF
-,-,TRBV14,TRBJ1-2,TGTGCCAGCAGCCAAGGATTTAGTCGGGGGGGAGGCTACACCTTC,CASSQGFSRGGGYTF
-,-,TRBV29-1,TRBJ2-3,TGCAGCGTTGAATCCTCAGGCACAGATACGCAGTATTTT,CSVESSGTDTQYF
-,-,TRBV5-5,TRBJ1-5,TGTGCCAGCAGCTTGGAGGGCGGGAGCAATCAGCCCCAGCATTTT,CASSLEGGSNQPQHF
-,-,TRBV5-1,TRBJ2-2,TGCGCCAGCAGCTTTTCCGGGGGGCCCACCGGGGAGCTGTTTTTT,CASSFSGGPTGELFF
-,TRBD2,TRBV18,TRBJ2-3,TGTGCCAGCTCACCACCGTGGGGGGGAACAGATACGCAGTATTTT,CASSPPWGGTDTQYF
medium-sized,-,TRBV14,TRBJ1-1,TGTGCCAGCAGCCTACACATTCCCCCCTTAGAAGCTTTCTTT,CASSLHIPPLEAFF
-,-,TRBV29-1,TRBJ2-3,TGCAGCGTTGAAGGGGCAGGGGGGTCAGATACGCAGTATTTT,CSVEGAGGSDTQYF
-,-,TRBV28,TRBJ2-2,TGTGCCAGCCGGGACTCGGCGTCCGCCGGGGAGCTGTTTTTT,CASRDSASAGELFF
-,TRBD2,TRBV7-2,TRBJ2-7,TGTGCCAGCAGCCGAAAGACTAGCGGGGGCCTCAGCTCCTACGAGCAGTACTTC,CASSRKTSGGLSSYEQYF
-,-,TRBV5-4,TRBJ2-7,TGTGCCAGCAGCACCGACTGGGGGCGGGACGAGCAGTACTTC,CASSTDWGRDEQYF
-,TRBD2,TRBV5-6,TRBJ2-7,TGTGCCAGCAGCTTTGGGACTAGCGGCTCCATCTACGAGCAGTACTTC,CASSFGTSGSIYEQYF
-,-,TRBV6-5,TRBJ2-7,TGTGCCAGCAGTCGAACAGGGTACGAGCAGTACTTC,CASSRTGYEQYF
-,-,TRBV25-1,TRBJ2-2,TGTGCCACCGCCCCCATTGAGGGGGCGAACACCGGGGAGCTGTTTTTT,CATAPIEGANTGELFF
-,-,TRBV7-6,TRBJ1-4,TGTGCCAGCAGCTTAGGGCAGGGTCCTGAAAAACTGTTTTTT,CASSLGQGPEKLFF
-,TRBD1,TRBV9,TRBJ2-7,TGTGCCAGCAGCCATGGGACAGGGGGAACCTACGAGCAGTACTTC,CASSHGTGGTYEQYF
-,TRBD1,TRBV6-1,TRBJ1-5,TGTGCCAGCAGGATACAGGGGGCTAGCAATCAGCCCCAGCATTTT,CASRIQGASNQPQHF
-,TRBD1,TRBV19,TRBJ1-2,TGTGCCTCTCGTCCCCCAGGGGGCGCGAACTATGGCTACACCTTC,CASRPPGGANYGYTF
-,-,TRBV27,TRBJ1-1,TGTGCCAGCAGTTTCGGCGGGAACACTGAAGCTTTCTTT,CASSFGGNTEAFF
-,-,TRBV18,TRBJ2-7,TGTGCCAGCTCACCACTGCAGAACTACGAGCAGTACTTC,CASSPLQNYEQYF
-,-,TRBV11-3,TRBJ2-2,TGTGCCAGCAGCTCCCGGGGGGCCTCCACCGGGGAGCTGTTTTTT,CASSSRGASTGELFF
-,-,TRBV4-2,TRBJ2-7,TGTGCCAGCAGCCAAGGACAGAACTACGAGCAGTACTTC,CASSQGQNYEQYF
-,-,TRBV6-5,TRBJ2-5,TGTGCCAGCAGTTTTGGACAGTGGGGAGAAGAGACCCAGTACTTC,CASSFGQWGEETQYF
-,-,TRBV7-2,TRBJ2-1,TGTGCCAGCAGCATTCAGACAGGGACTCGGGGTGAGCAGTTCTTC,CASSIQTGTRGEQFF
-,-,TRBV5-1,TRBJ2-3,TGCGCCAGCCATGGCGGAGGGCCCACAGATACGCAGTATTTT,CASHGGGPTDTQYF
-,-,TRBV27,TRBJ2-7,TGTGCCAGCAGTTTAATTCCGGTCGCAGGATACGAGCAGTACTTC,CASSLIPVAGYEQYF
-,TRBD2,TRBV15,TRBJ2-5,TGTGCCACCAGCAGGGGACCAGCGGGGGGGGAGGAGACCCAGTACTTC,CATSRGPAGGEETQYF
-,-,TRBV18,TRBJ2-3,TGTGCCAGCTCTTCCGGTAGCCGCACAGATACGCAGTATTTT,CASSSGSRTDTQYF
-,-,TRBV6-1,TRBJ2-5,TGTGCCAGCAGTGAATTGGCGGGTGGGGAGACCCAGTACTTC,CASSELAGGETQYF
-,-,TRBV27,TRBJ1-6,TGTGCCAGCAGTCTGACCGGGGGGGCAGGGGATTCACCCCTCCACTTT,CASSLTGGAGDSPLHF
-,-,TRBV14,TRBJ2-7,TGTGCCAGCAGCCCAGTTTCATCCTACGAGCAGTACTTC,CASSPVSSYEQYF
-,TRBD1,TRBV27,TRBJ2-7,TGTGCCAGCAGGCCCTCCGGGACAGGGCTCTACGAGCAGTACTTC,CASRPSGTGLYEQYF
-,TRBD1,TRBV28,TRBJ2-5,TGTGCCAGCAGACCAGGGGGCGAGCAAGAGACCCAGTACTTC,CASRPGGEQETQYF
-,-,TRBV6-1,TRBJ1-5,TGTGCCAGCAGTGAATGGCAGGGTGGGGATCAGCCCCAGCATTTT,CASSEWQGGDQPQHF
-,TRBD1,TRBV28,TRBJ2-4,TGTGCCAGCAGTCTCGACAGGGTCGGAGCCAAAAACATTCAGTACTTC,CASSLDRVGAKNIQYF
-,TRBD1,TRBV6-1,TRBJ2-3,TGTGCCAGCAGTGAAGCGTCAGGGGGCAGCACAGATACGCAGTATTTT,CASSEASGGSTDTQYF
-,-,TRBV6-1,TRBJ2-1,TGTGCCAGCAACCCGAGGAGGGTCGGTGAGCAGTTCTTC,CASNPRRVGEQFF
-,TRBD1,TRBV19,TRBJ1-1,TGTGCCAGTAAGGCTACCGACAGGGATAACACTGAAGCTTTCTTT,CASKATDRDNTEAFF
-,TRBD1,TRBV29-1,TRBJ2-1,TGCAGCGTTGATTTTGACAGGGCCGTACCCTACAATGAGCAGTTCTTC,CSVDFDRAVPYNEQFF
-,-,TRBV5-1,TRBJ1-1,TGCGCCAGCAGCAGGGGGACCCCAAAACCGATGAACACTGAAGCTTTCTTT,CASSRGTPKPMNTEAFF
-,TRBD1,TRBV7-9,TRBJ1-2,TGTGCCAGCAGCTTTGATTTTAACAGGGGAAACTATGGCTACACCTTC,CASSFDFNRGNYGYTF
-,TRBD1,TRBV7-2,TRBJ1-2,TGTGCCAGCAGCATCCGGACAGGTGCTTATGGCTACACCTTC,CASSIRTGAYGYTF
-,TRBD1,TRBV9,TRBJ2-3,TGTGCCAGCAGCGTAGTGGACAGGGGTAGCACAGATACGCAGTATTTT,CASSVVDRGSTDTQYF